This T cell receptor beta chain derives from a study of response to subunit inactivated influenza vaccine. Study-level points and caveats: Authors suggested seasonal influenza vaccinations each recruit few new T cells.

TCRdb fed the RT-PCR reads into MiXCR, producing one record per CDR3 protein. The repertoire holds hundreds of thousands of distinct CDR3 sequences, with about 15% as singletons. The table lists this clonotype with a few counts. The antigen is not known. The receptor's source is a man aged 45-60 years who received an inactivated influenza vaccine. Sequenced material: PBMCs from blood, taken about 11 days after vaccination.

The CDR3 DNA follows: TGTGCCAGCACCTTGGCCGGGCCAACCTACGAGCAGTACTTC. Translating gives CASTLAGPTYEQYF. This rearrangement joins TRBV7-2 to TRBJ2-7; no firm D call. Trimming removed 7 bases at V and 2 bases at J, with 15 bases between. This CDR3 is 14 amino acids long. Looked up from germline, CDR1 is SGHTA and CDR2 is FQGNSA.